Below, 13 T cell receptor beta chains from the same sample are listed, as sequenced in a study of T cells in Graves' hyperthyroidism and ophthalmopathy. Amplification of TCR beta CDR3 regions was performed using RNA transcripts as template. The HTBI primer set served for first-round RT-PCR of the TCR CDR3. TCRdb analysed the multiplex PCR reads with MiXCR anew, one entry per CDR3 protein. The profile shows some 440,000 distinct CDR3 sequences, less than 20% of them singletons. Sequencing was performed on blood. These receptors were collected from a woman under 30 with Graves' hyperthyroidism.

This clonotype has at least ten counts. CDR3 nucleotide sequence: TGCGCCAGCAGCTGGCCCACAAACAATGAGCAGTTCTTC. Translated: CASSWPTNNEQFF. The rearrangement links TRBV5-1 to TRBJ2-1; D call uncertain. CDR1 is SGHRS, CDR2 YFSETQ, per germline. Between the trimmed V and J ends, which lost 3 bases and 5 bases, there was a span of 9 bases. There are 13 residues in the CDR3.

This clonotype was seen many times. The chain recombines TRBV12-3 or TRBV12-4 with TRBJ2-1; D may be TRBD1 (6 bases). This CDR3 comprises 16 residues. Deletions cut 6 bases from V and 6 bases from J, with 21 bases between. For the CDR3, the DNA is TGTGCCAGCAGCTGGGTTGGTGGGGGCGCAGGCAATGAGCAGTTCTTC. This encodes CASSWVGGGAGNEQFF.

In this sample, this clonotype turned up many times. The gene calls are TRBV5-1 and TRBJ1-1; possible D gene TRBD1, 5 bases. Trimming shortened V by 2 bases and J by 5 bases, and 16 bases separated the two germline ends. Looked up from germline, CDR1 is SGHRS and CDR2 is YFSETQ. CDR3 length equals 15 residues. CDR3 residues: CASSFFGRVETEAFF. CDR3 DNA sequence: TGCGCCAGCAGCTTCTTCGGCAGGGTGGAAACTGAAGCTTTCTTT.

This clonotype was found many times. V gene TRBV29-1 combines with J gene TRBJ1-2; TRBD1 aligns across 12 bases. This CDR3 contains 15 residues. Trimming cost V 3 bases and J 4 bases; bases outside gene matches: 6. Looked up from germline, CDR1 is SQVTM and CDR2 is ANQGSEA. CDR3 DNA: TGCAGCGTTGAGCGGGGGACAGGGGGCTTCTATGGCTACACCTTC. Its translation: CSVERGTGGFYGYTF. The full variable domain, rest sourced from reference TRBV29-1 and TRBJ1-2, is SAVISQKPSRDICQRGTSLTIQCQVDSQVTMMFWYRQQPGQSLTLIATANQGSEATYESGFVIDKFPISRPNLTFSTLTVSNMSPEDSSIYLCSVERGTGGFYGYTFGSGTRLTVV.

The rearrangement links TRBV20-1 to TRBJ2-3; TRBD2 might be the D (7 bases). The CDR3 spans 13 residues. Germline CDR1 is DFQATT and CDR2 is SNEGSKA (reference sequence). V was cut by 6 bases and J by 7 bases, with 17 bases left in between. In DNA form, the CDR3 reads TGCAGTGCCGAGGGGGGGAGCGGATATACGCAGTATTTT. Translated: CSAEGGSGYTQYF.

This clonotype was detected ten times or more. V gene TRBV20-1 combines with J gene TRBJ1-5; TRBD1 might be the D (5 bases). The CDR3 spans 15 residues. Trimming cost V 3 bases and J 2 bases, with 14 bases left between them. Germline CDR1 is DFQATT and CDR2 is SNEGSKA (reference sequence). The CDR3: CSASPDQQGNQPQHF. The CDR3 nucleotides are TGCAGTGCTAGCCCAGACCAACAGGGCAATCAGCCCCAGCATTTT.

This clonotype was observed at least ten times. The rearrangement links TRBV5-1 to TRBJ1-1; the D is unclear. This CDR3 contains 15 residues. CDR1 and CDR2 from the germline V gene are SGHRS and YFSETQ. Trimming removed 2 bases at V and 1 base at J, with 12 bases between. The CDR3 is CASSLLGLANTEAFF. DNA of the CDR3: TGCGCCAGCAGCTTACTGGGGTTGGCGAACACTGAAGCTTTCTTT.

This clonotype appeared a few times. The gene calls are TRBV27 and TRBJ1-1; D possibly corresponds to TRBD1 (6 bases). V dropped 5 bases and J dropped 1 base, with 14 bases sitting between them. CDR3 length: 15 amino acids. Germline V gives CDR1 MNHEY, CDR2 SMNVEV (reference sequence). CDR3 nucleotide sequence: TGTGCCAGCAGTACCATACAGGGAGGGAACACTGAAGCTTTCTTT. It specifies CASSTIQGGNTEAFF.

This clonotype has more than one count but fewer than ten. This chain connects TRBV5-1 to TRBJ2-3; a weak D match, TRBD2 (6 bases). The germline V and J ends were trimmed by 4 bases and 0 bases, with 18 bases remaining between them. CDR1 SGHRS and CDR2 YFSETQ come from the germline V gene. The CDR3 totals 17 residues. The CDR3 DNA is TGCGCCAGCAGCACGCCCCGGAGGGCATCTAGCACAGATACGCAGTATTTT. Protein: CASSTPRRASSTDTQYF.

The chain employs TRBV20-1 and TRBJ2-3; 10 bases fit TRBD2. Germline CDR1 reads DFQATT; CDR2 reads SNEGSKA (reference sequence). Trimming removed 2 bases from V and 4 bases from J; junction bases left unmatched: 3. The CDR3 length is 14 residues. DNA for the CDR3: TGCAGTGCTAGACTAGCGGGAGTCCCAGATACGCAGTATTTT. This codes for CSARLAGVPDTQYF.

There are many counts of this clonotype. The rearrangement links TRBV5-1 to TRBJ2-1, with 16 bases matching TRBD2. In germline, CDR1 is SGHRS, CDR2 YFSETQ. The V and J ends lost 1 base and 2 bases, in that order; junction bases with no gene match: 3. The CDR3 has 18 amino acids. This CDR3 reads CASSLTGLAGGPYNEQFF. The CDR3 DNA sequence: TGCGCCAGCAGCTTGACGGGACTAGCGGGGGGGCCCTACAATGAGCAGTTCTTC.

This clonotype has a count of ten or more. CDR3 sequence reads: CASSYSVQGATDTQYF. The CDR3 nucleotides read TGTGCCAGCAGTTACTCGGTACAGGGGGCGACAGATACGCAGTATTTT. The gene calls are TRBV6-2 or TRBV6-3 and TRBJ2-3, with TRBD1 identical over 9 bases. The CDR3 is 16 amino acids. The germline gives CDR1 MNHEY, CDR2 SVGEGT. The J segment lost 3 bases and the V segment lost 0 bases, leaving 4 bases of the junction unmatched.

The rearrangement uses TRBV2 and TRBJ2-2; no clear D gene. CDR3 length: 13 residues. V lost 3 bases and J 6 bases, leaving 8 bases between the germline ends. Germline V gene data show CDR1 as SNHLY and CDR2 as FYNNEI. In DNA form, the CDR3 reads TGTGCCAGCAGTGAGTTGGTGTCCGGGGAGCTGTTTTTT. Its translation: CASSELVSGELFF.